This T cell receptor (beta chain) was sequenced in a study of T cells after yellow fever vaccination. Researchers made TCR cDNA using 5'RACE template switching, and this step added a universal primer site and UMIs. TCRdb recomputed calls from the 5' RACE reads with MiXCR, one row per CDR3 protein. Among some 350,000 distinct CDR3 sequences listed, over 5% were seen once. V shed 4 bases, J shed 7 bases, and the junction held 7 bases outside the gene matches. Germline loops: CDR1 SGDLS, CDR2 YYNGEE. The CDR3 has 14 amino acids. Study-level findings and limits: At 95% to 98% for CD4 and 70% to 90% for CD8, most primary-vaccination clones showed up again after the booster. A small proportion of clonotypes was detected in both the CD4 and CD8 compartments. In FACS-sorted repertoires, abundant clonotypes from the bulk population could appear as contaminants.

This clonotype was detected ten times or more. What it binds is not known. The rearrangement uses TRBV9 and TRBJ2-7, with 11 bases matching TRBD2. The sequenced sample was PBMCs, obtained 5 days after the yellow fever booster vaccination. This receptor was taken from a man aged 25-45 years who received the YFV17D yellow fever vaccine. The CDR3 DNA sequence: TGTGCCAGCAGCAGACTAGCGGGATCACAAGAGCAGTACTTC. The encoded protein is CASSRLAGSQEQYF.